This T cell receptor beta chain derives from a study of blood T cell repertoires in COVID-19. Study in general: Some COVID-19 samples were acute and others convalescent; all came from the United States, Italy and Spain. PBMCs, B-cell-depleted T cells, or T cells were the source of the cDNA or gDNA that made up the material.

The table came from immunoSEQ multiplex PCR; TCRdb's copy has only in-frame clones and leaves some out. Among 95,000 to 100,000 clones listed, 80% to 90% were seen once. This TCR was recovered from a woman under 40 with acute or convalescent COVID-19. Sample: peripheral blood.

CDR3 region: CAGSWGDTGELFF. Written as DNA, the CDR3 is TGTGCCGGGTCGTGGGGGGACACCGGGGAGCTGTTTTTT. This chain joins TRBV19 and TRBJ2-2; D possibly corresponds to TRBD2 (6 bases). The germline V and J ends were trimmed by 11 bases and 3 bases, with 13 bases remaining between them. CDR1 and CDR2 (germline): LNHDA, SQIVND (reference sequence). This CDR3 spans 13 amino acids.